Following are 29 T cell receptor beta chains from one sample sequenced in a study of early T cells in non-severe SARS-CoV-2 infection. TCRdb re-derived calls from the 5' RACE reads in MiXCR, one entry per CDR3 protein. Here the sample spans fewer than 55,000 distinct CDR3 sequences, more than 6.5% being singletons. The specimen sequenced was whole blood. These receptor sequences come from an adult who was a healthcare worker with PCR-confirmed SARS-CoV-2 infection or an uninfected control (not recorded which).

This clonotype has a count of ten or more. The chain is built from TRBV5-1 and TRBJ2-1; 8 bases are shared with TRBD2. CDR1 is SGHRS, CDR2 YFSETQ, per germline. CDR3 size: 13 residues. V lost 3 bases and J lost 6; bases outside the gene matches: 2. The CDR3 bases are TGCGCCAGCAGCTCTGGGACTAGCAATGAGCAGTTCTTC. Translation gives CASSSGTSNEQFF.

J is TRBJ2-7 and V is TRBV29-1, with D unresolved. Trimming cost V 6 bases and J 2 bases, with 5 bases left between them. From germline, CDR1 is SQVTM and CDR2 ANQGSEA. CDR3 length equals 10 residues. Here the CDR3 reads CSVVTYEQYF. The CDR3 coding sequence is TGCAGCGTCGTAACCTACGAGCAGTACTTC.

This clonotype has ten or more counts. The V call is TRBV12-3 or TRBV12-4, the J call TRBJ1-1; D is uncertain. The germline V and J ends were trimmed by 5 bases and 4 bases, with 11 bases remaining between them. This CDR3 region has 13 residues. CDR3 coding DNA: TGTGCCAGCAGTAAAGACGGCCTCACTGAAGCTTTCTTT. It encodes CASSKDGLTEAFF.

The sample holds a few counts of this clonotype. The rearrangement uses TRBV28 and TRBJ1-5, with a tentative D call TRBD1 (6 bases). This CDR3 region has 15 residues. Trimming removed 5 bases at V and 4 bases at J, with 15 bases between. Germline loops: CDR1 MDHEN, CDR2 SYDVKM. CDR3 in amino acids: CASSAGRRGNQPQHF. CDR3 in DNA: TGTGCCAGCAGTGCGGGACGGAGGGGGAATCAGCCCCAGCATTTT.

The chain links TRBV11-2 to TRBJ2-4; 12 nucleotides match TRBD2. The germline CDR1 and CDR2 sequences are SGHAT and FQNNGV. V shed 1 base and J 0 bases; nucleotides not matched to a gene: 7. The CDR3 totals 19 residues. CDR3 DNA: TGTGCCAGCAGCTTAGGGGAACTAGCGGGGGGCCTAGCCAAAAACATTCAGTACTTC. Translation gives CASSLGELAGGLAKNIQYF.

This clonotype was observed a handful of times. This chain joins TRBV4-2 and TRBJ2-7; unclear D gene. The CDR3 is made up of 14 amino acids. Germline V CDR1 and CDR2: LGHNA, YNFKEQ. Deletions cut 3 bases from V and 3 bases from J, with 12 bases between. CDR3 in DNA: TGTGCCAGCAGCCACCCCGGGTCTGACTACGAGCAGTACTTC. Its protein is CASSHPGSDYEQYF.

This clonotype came up many times. V and J are TRBV12-3 or TRBV12-4 and TRBJ2-2; D uncertain. The ends were cut back, 3 bases at V and 0 bases at J, with 2 bases in the middle. This CDR3 region has 13 residues. This chain's CDR3 is CASSFTNTGELFF. In DNA form, the CDR3 reads TGTGCCAGCAGTTTCACGAACACCGGGGAGCTGTTTTTT.

This clonotype was recorded at least ten times. The chain is built from TRBV28 and TRBJ2-1; no reliable D call. The CDR3 spans 13 residues. The V end lost 5 bases, the J end lost 7 bases, and 12 bases lay between the germline ends. The germline gives CDR1 MDHEN, CDR2 SYDVKM. CDR3 DNA: TGTGCCAGCAGTATCCCTGACCTTAATGAGCAGTTCTTC. Encoded protein: CASSIPDLNEQFF.

This rearrangement joins TRBV5-1 to TRBJ2-7; D perhaps matches TRBD2 (6 bases). This CDR3 is built from 18 residues. Trimming took off 4 bases at V and 1 base at J, with 24 bases between the two ends. Germline CDR1 and CDR2: SGHRS and YFSETQ. The CDR3 loop is CASSPGLTAGLFSYEQYF. The CDR3 DNA reads as TGCGCCAGCAGCCCCGGCTTGACAGCGGGCCTCTTTTCCTACGAGCAGTACTTC. The full variable domain, its missing parts supplied by reference TRBV5-1 and TRBJ2-7, is KAGVTQTPRYLIKTRGQQVTLSCSPISGHRSVSWYQQTPGQGLQFLFEYFSETQRNKGNFPGRFSGRQFSNSRSEMNVSTLELGDSALYLCASSPGLTAGLFSYEQYFGPGTRLTVT.

This clonotype appeared many times. The V gene is TRBV28, the J gene TRBJ2-5, with TRBD1 as a possible D gene (6 bases). Per germline, CDR1 MDHEN and CDR2 SYDVKM. The length of the CDR3 is 14 residues. V was cut by 5 bases and J by 4 bases, with 14 bases left in between. CDR3 residues: CASSHSGDRETQYF. The CDR3 DNA sequence: TGTGCCAGCAGTCACTCAGGGGATCGAGAGACCCAGTACTTC.

This clonotype was seen at least ten times. This chain links TRBV4-3 with TRBJ1-4, with 7 bases fitting TRBD1. Germline assignment: CDR1 LGHNA and CDR2 YSLEER. V lost 1 base and J lost 5; bases outside the gene matches: 1. The CDR3 consists of 14 residues. The CDR3, as DNA: TGCGCCAGCAGCCAAGGCAGGGGGAATGAAAAACTGTTTTTT. Amino acid sequence: CASSQGRGNEKLFF.

The V gene is TRBV10-3, the J gene TRBJ2-3, with a possible D match to TRBD2 (5 bases). CDR3 length: 14 residues. The V end lost 7 bases, the J end lost 0 bases, and 11 bases lay between the germline ends. The germline V gene has CDR1 ENHRY and CDR2 SYGVKD. The CDR3 protein is CAIMAGTSTDTQYF. In DNA, the CDR3 is TGTGCCATCATGGCGGGCACTAGCACAGATACGCAGTATTTT.

This chain uses TRBV9 with TRBJ2-1; 7 bases map to TRBD2. Unmatched junction bases numbered 0, after V lost 0 bases and J lost 9 bases. This CDR3 is 12 amino acids long. In germline, CDR1 is SGDLS, CDR2 YYNGEE. The CDR3 region is CASSVGEGEQFF. The CDR3 coding sequence is TGTGCCAGCAGCGTAGGGGAGGGTGAGCAGTTCTTC.

As DNA, the CDR3 is TGTGCCAGCAGTACTAGCGTCGAGGAGACCCAGTACTTC. It specifies CASSTSVEETQYF. This chain uses TRBV7-2 with TRBJ2-5; 7 nucleotides match TRBD2. The CDR3 runs 13 residues. V was pared by 6 bases and J by 5 bases, with 6 bases of the junction left unmatched. Germline CDR1 and CDR2: SGHTA and FQGNSA.

This clonotype was observed a few times. The V gene is TRBV27, the J gene TRBJ1-5; D is perhaps TRBD1 (5 bases). This CDR3 has 15 residues. Germline assignment: CDR1 MNHEY and CDR2 SMNVEV (reference sequence). V was clipped by 6 bases and J by 5 bases, with 17 bases between them. CDR3 region: CASSKGTVGHQPQHF. In DNA, the CDR3 is TGTGCCAGCAGCAAGGGGACCGTGGGGCATCAGCCCCAGCATTTT.

The chain is built from TRBV29-1 and TRBJ1-1; 8 bases are shared with TRBD1. Germline-derived CDR1 and CDR2 are SQVTM and ANQGSEA. The V and J ends lost 6 bases and 1 base, in that order; junction bases with no gene match: 7. This CDR3 is 14 amino acids long. CDR3 loop: CSVSRTGKNTEAFF. The DNA for the CDR3 is TGCAGCGTCTCCCGGACAGGGAAGAACACTGAAGCTTTCTTT.

The genes are TRBV5-1 and TRBJ2-5, with D possibly TRBD2 on 6 matching bases. V lost 1 base, J lost 3 bases, and 7 bases lay in between. CDR1 SGHRS and CDR2 YFSETQ come from the germline V gene. The CDR3 loop spans 13 amino acids. CDR3 in DNA: TGCGCCAGCAGCTTGTCGGGGGAAGAGACCCAGTACTTC. Protein sequence: CASSLSGEETQYF. The variable domain in full, with the rest retrieved from reference TRBV5-1 and TRBJ2-5, is KAGVTQTPRYLIKTRGQQVTLSCSPISGHRSVSWYQQTPGQGLQFLFEYFSETQRNKGNFPGRFSGRQFSNSRSEMNVSTLELGDSALYLCASSLSGEETQYFGPGTRLLVL.

The rearrangement joins TRBV25-1 to TRBJ2-7; the D is unclear. CDR3 length: 12 amino acids. V was clipped by 0 bases and J by 2 bases, with 2 bases between them. The germline gives CDR1 MGHDK, CDR2 SYGVNS. CDR3 sequence: CASSEYTYEQYF. The CDR3 DNA reads TGTGCCAGCAGTGAATATACCTACGAGCAGTACTTC.

The chain combines TRBV7-9 with TRBJ2-7, with no clear D. Germline V lookup: CDR1 SEHNR, CDR2 FQNEAQ (reference sequence). The CDR3 is 12 amino acids. V dropped 1 base and J dropped 3 bases, with 4 bases sitting between them. For the CDR3, the DNA is TGTGCCAGCAGCTTAGAGGTCTACGAGCAGTACTTC. Its translation is CASSLEVYEQYF.

This clonotype was detected many times. The chain couples TRBV28 to TRBJ1-5, with 7 bases lining up with TRBD1. Looked up from germline, CDR1 is MDHEN and CDR2 is SYDVKM. This CDR3 contains 13 residues. The trim removed 8 bases at V and 4 bases at J, leaving 5 bases unmatched. CDR3 coding DNA: TGTGCCAGCCACAGGGGCCTTAATCAGCCCCAGCATTTT. Amino acids: CASHRGLNQPQHF.

This chain links TRBV11-2 with TRBJ1-1, with D unresolved. Trimming took off 1 base at V and 5 bases at J, with 8 bases between the two ends. Germline assignment: CDR1 SGHAT and CDR2 FQNNGV. This CDR3 contains 13 residues. This chain's CDR3 is CASSLASGTEAFF. The CDR3 DNA sequence: TGTGCCAGCAGCTTAGCTTCTGGGACTGAAGCTTTCTTT.

The sample holds many counts of this clonotype. The chain joins TRBV6-5 to TRBJ2-7; 8 bases line up with TRBD2. V lost 4 bases, J lost 4 bases, and 6 bases stayed unmatched. This CDR3 contains 14 residues. The germline gives CDR1 MNHEY, CDR2 SVGAGI. This CDR3 is CASSFSRGGYEQYF. The CDR3 DNA is TGTGCCAGCAGTTTCTCCCGGGGGGGGTACGAGCAGTACTTC.

V usage is TRBV18 and J usage is TRBJ1-2, with D possibly being TRBD1 (6 bases). CDR1 and CDR2 (germline): KGHSH, LQKENI. V shed 4 bases and J shed 8 bases, with 17 bases lying between them. The CDR3 has 14 amino acids. In DNA form, the CDR3 reads TGTGCCAGCTCACTCCAGGGGTCTCCTGGAGGCTACACCTTC. Translated, it gives CASSLQGSPGGYTF.

In this sample, this clonotype turned up many times. V usage is TRBV18 and J usage is TRBJ1-3; unclear D gene. Germline values: CDR1 KGHSH, CDR2 LQKENI. This CDR3 region has 18 residues. Trimming removed 3 bases at V and 2 bases at J, with 20 bases between. The CDR3 DNA is TGTGCCAGCTCACCGAATTCGGCAAGTGCTACCACTGGAAACACCATATATTTT. It encodes CASSPNSASATTGNTIYF.

For the CDR3, the DNA is TGTGCCAGCAGCTTGCAAGCCAGCCCCTACGAGCAGTACTTC. Protein: CASSLQASPYEQYF. The V call is TRBV5-6, the J call TRBJ2-7, with D uncertain. This CDR3 contains 14 residues. Germline CDR1 is SGHDT and CDR2 is YYEEEE. Trimming pared 1 base from V and 2 bases from J, leaving 10 bases between.

The gene calls are TRBV6-6 and TRBJ2-3; D gene ambiguous. Germline V gene lookup returns CDR1 MNHNY and CDR2 SVGAGI (reference sequence). The length of the CDR3 is 14 residues. The V gene lost 6 bases and the J gene lost 4 bases, with 14 bases spanning the gap. The CDR3 DNA is TGTGCCAGCAGCGCTCCCAGTCTCTCAGATACGCAGTATTTT. This gives the protein CASSAPSLSDTQYF.

This clonotype has more than one count but fewer than ten. The chain joins TRBV28 to TRBJ1-4, with TRBD1 matching over 9 bases. Germline CDR1 is MDHEN and CDR2 is SYDVKM. The CDR3 is 14 residues long. Trimming at V came to 6 bases and at J to 8 bases, leaving 7 bases not matched to a gene. CDR3 residues: CASSSGTGKEKLFF. CDR3 bases: TGTGCCAGCAGCTCCGGGACAGGGAAGGAAAAACTGTTTTTT.

This clonotype was seen ten or more times. CDR3 bases: TGCAGTGCTAGAGAACACAGCGCGCACTATGGCTACACCTTC. It is translated as CSAREHSAHYGYTF. The V and J genes are TRBV20-1 and TRBJ1-2; no definite D call. CDR3 size: 14 residues. Germline lookup yields CDR1 DFQATT and CDR2 SNEGSKA (reference sequence). Trimming pared 0 bases from V and 3 bases from J, leaving 11 bases between.

The sample holds many counts of this clonotype. This chain uses TRBV10-1 with TRBJ2-4, with D unclear. This CDR3 is built from 14 residues. Germline CDR1 reads WNHNN; CDR2 reads SYGVQD (reference sequence). The germline V and J ends were trimmed by 6 bases and 0 bases, with 9 bases remaining between them. CDR3: CASRMVLAKNIQYF. The DNA for the CDR3 is TGCGCCAGCAGGATGGTTCTAGCCAAAAACATTCAGTACTTC.